This TCR beta chain was recovered during a study of blood T cell repertoires in COVID-19. Study details: Specimens from acute and convalescent COVID-19 originated in the United States, Italy and Spain. From T cells, B-cell-depleted T cells, or PBMCs came the material, which was cDNA or gDNA.

In the authors' methods: Estimated nucleated cell counts came from reference gene primer amplification. Method: immunoSEQ multiplex PCR; TCRdb's copy keeps in-frame clones and lacks some. That table supplies the V and J calls and clone size; D and trimming were determined from the DNA. This table holds some 260,000 clones, about 85% found once. Germline CDR1 LGHDT, CDR2 YNNKEL (reference sequence). This CDR3 contains 16 residues. After removal of 2 bases from V and 9 bases from J, the junction contained 10 bases not matched to a gene. Sequenced material: peripheral blood. The clonotype originates from a man in his late teens or twenties with active or convalescent COVID-19. This chain uses TRBV3-1 (or the pseudogene TRBV3-2) with TRBJ2-1; 10 positions agree with TRBD2. The CDR3 is CASSQNLAGASGEQFF. As DNA, the CDR3 is TGTGCCAGCAGCCAAAACCTAGCGGGAGCTTCGGGTGAGCAGTTCTTC.